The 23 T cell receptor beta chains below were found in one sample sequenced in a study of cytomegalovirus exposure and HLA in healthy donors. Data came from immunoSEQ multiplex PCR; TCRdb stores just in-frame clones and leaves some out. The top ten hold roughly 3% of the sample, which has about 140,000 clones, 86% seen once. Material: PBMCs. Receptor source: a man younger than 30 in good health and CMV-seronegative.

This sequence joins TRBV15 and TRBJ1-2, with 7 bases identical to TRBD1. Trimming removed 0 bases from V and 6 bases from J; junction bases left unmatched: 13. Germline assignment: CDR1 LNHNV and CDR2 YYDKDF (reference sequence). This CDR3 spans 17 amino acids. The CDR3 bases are TGTGCCACCAGCAGAGATATAGGGACAGTATCTAGGAATGGCTACACCTTC. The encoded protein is CATSRDIGTVSRNGYTF.

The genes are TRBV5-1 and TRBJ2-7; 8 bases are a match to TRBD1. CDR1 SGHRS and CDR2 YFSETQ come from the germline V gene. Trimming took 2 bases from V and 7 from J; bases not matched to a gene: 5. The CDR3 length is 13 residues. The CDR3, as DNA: TGCGCCAGCAGCTTTGACAGGGGTGGTGAGCAGTACTTC. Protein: CASSFDRGGEQYF.

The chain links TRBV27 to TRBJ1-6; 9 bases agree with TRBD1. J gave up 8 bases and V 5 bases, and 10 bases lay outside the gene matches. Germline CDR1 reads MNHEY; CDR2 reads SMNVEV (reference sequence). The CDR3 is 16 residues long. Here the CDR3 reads CASSSSRTGVDSPLHF. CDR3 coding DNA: TGTGCCAGCAGTAGCTCCCGGACAGGGGTGGATTCACCCCTCCACTTT.

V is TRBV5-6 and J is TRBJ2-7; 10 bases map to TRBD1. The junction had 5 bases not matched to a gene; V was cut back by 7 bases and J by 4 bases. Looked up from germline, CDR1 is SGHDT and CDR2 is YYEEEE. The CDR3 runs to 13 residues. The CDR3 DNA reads TGTGCCAGCGGGGGACAGGGGTTGTACGAGCAGTACTTC. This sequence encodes CASGGQGLYEQYF.

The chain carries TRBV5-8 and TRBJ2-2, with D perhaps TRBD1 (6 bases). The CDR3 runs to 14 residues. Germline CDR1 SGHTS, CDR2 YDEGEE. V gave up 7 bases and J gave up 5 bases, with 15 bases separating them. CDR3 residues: CASHLTGWTGELFF. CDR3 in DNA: TGTGCCAGCCACTTGACAGGCTGGACCGGGGAGCTGTTTTTT.

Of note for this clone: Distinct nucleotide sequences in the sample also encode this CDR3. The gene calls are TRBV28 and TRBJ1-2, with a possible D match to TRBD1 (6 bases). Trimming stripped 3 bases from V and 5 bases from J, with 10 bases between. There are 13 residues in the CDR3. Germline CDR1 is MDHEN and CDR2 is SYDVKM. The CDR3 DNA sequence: TGTGCCAGCAGTTTTGGGGGCGGGTATGGCTACACCTTC. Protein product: CASSFGGGYGYTF.

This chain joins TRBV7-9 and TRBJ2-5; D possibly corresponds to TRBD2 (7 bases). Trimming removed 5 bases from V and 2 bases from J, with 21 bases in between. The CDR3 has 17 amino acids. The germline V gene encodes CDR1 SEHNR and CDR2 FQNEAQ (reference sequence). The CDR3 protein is CASSPASGGLGQETQYF. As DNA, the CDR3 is TGTGCCAGCAGCCCCGCTTCCGGGGGGCTAGGGCAAGAGACCCAGTACTTC.

CDR3 nucleotides: TGTGCCAGCAGTTACGCGGGAATTGTCGGCGAGCAGTACTTC. Protein: CASSYAGIVGEQYF. The rearrangement joins TRBV6-5 to TRBJ2-7; perhaps TRBD2 as D (6 bases). Trimming removed 2 bases at V and 6 bases at J, with 14 bases between. This CDR3 contains 14 residues. The V gene's germline CDR1 is MNHEY and CDR2 SVGAGI.

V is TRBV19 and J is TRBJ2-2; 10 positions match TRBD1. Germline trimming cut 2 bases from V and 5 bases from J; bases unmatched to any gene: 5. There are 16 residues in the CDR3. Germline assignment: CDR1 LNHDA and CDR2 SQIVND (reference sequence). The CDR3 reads CASSIFGTGETGELFF. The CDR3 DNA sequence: TGTGCCAGTAGTATATTCGGGACAGGGGAAACCGGGGAGCTGTTTTTT. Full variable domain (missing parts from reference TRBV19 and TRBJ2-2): DGGITQSPKYLFRKEGQNVTLSCEQNLNHDAMYWYRQDPGQGLRLIYYSQIVNDFQKGDIAEGYSVSREKKESFPLTVTSAQKNPTAFYLCASSIFGTGETGELFFGEGSRLTVL.

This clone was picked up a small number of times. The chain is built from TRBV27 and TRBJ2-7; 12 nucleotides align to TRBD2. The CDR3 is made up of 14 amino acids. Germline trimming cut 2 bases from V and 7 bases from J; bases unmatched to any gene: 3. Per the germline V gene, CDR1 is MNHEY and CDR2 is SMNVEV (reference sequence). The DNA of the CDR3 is TGTGCCAGCAGTTTACGACTAGCGGGAGATGAGCAGTACTTC. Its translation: CASSLRLAGDEQYF.

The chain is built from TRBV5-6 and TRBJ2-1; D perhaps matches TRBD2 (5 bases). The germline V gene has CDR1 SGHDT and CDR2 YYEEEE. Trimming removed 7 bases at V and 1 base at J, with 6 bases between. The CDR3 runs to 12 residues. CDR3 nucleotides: TGTGCCAGCGGGGAGTCCTACAATGAGCAGTTCTTC. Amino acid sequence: CASGESYNEQFF.

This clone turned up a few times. The CDR3 loop reads CASRGQGDNSPLHF. The DNA of the CDR3 is TGTGCCAGCAGGGGACAGGGGGATAATTCACCCCTCCACTTT. This chain connects TRBV6-1 to TRBJ1-6; 11 bases are a match to TRBD1. J lost 5 bases, V lost 6 bases, and 0 bases had no gene match. The CDR3 runs to 14 residues. Germline CDR1 reads MNHNS; CDR2 reads SASEGT.

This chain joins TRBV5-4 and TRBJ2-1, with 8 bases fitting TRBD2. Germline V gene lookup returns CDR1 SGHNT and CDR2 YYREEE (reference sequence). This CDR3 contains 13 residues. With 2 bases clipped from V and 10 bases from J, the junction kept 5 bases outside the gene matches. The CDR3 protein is CASSFGGGNEQFF. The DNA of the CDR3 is TGTGCCAGCAGCTTCGGCGGGGGGAACGAGCAGTTCTTC.

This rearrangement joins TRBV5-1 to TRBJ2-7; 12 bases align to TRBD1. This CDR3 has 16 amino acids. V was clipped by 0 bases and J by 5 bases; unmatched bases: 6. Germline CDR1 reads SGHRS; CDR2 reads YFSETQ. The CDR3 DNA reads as TGCGCCAGCAGCTTGGCCGGGACAGGGGGCGCCGACGAGCAGTACTTC. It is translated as CASSLAGTGGADEQYF. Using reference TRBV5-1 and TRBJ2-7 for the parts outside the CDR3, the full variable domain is KAGVTQTPRYLIKTRGQQVTLSCSPISGHRSVSWYQQTPGQGLQFLFEYFSETQRNKGNFPGRFSGRQFSNSRSEMNVSTLELGDSALYLCASSLAGTGGADEQYFGPGTRLTVT.

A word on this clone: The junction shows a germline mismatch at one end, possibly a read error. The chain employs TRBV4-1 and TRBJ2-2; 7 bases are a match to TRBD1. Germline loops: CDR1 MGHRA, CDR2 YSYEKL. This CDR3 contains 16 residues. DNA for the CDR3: TGCGCCAGCAGGCAAGCACAGGGGAGCAACACCGGGGAGCTGTTTTTT. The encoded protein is CASRQAQGSNTGELFF.

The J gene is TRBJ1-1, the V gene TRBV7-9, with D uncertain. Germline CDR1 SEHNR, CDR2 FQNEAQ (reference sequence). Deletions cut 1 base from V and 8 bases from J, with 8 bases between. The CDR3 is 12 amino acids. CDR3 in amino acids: CASSLDRSEAFF. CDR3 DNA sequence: TGTGCCAGCAGCTTAGATAGATCCGAAGCTTTCTTT.

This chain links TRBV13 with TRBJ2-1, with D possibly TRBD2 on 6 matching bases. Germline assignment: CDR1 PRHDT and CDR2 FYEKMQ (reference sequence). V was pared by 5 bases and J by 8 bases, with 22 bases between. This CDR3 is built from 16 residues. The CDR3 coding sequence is TGTGCCAGCAGCGCATCATTGACTAGTACCCCTTATGAGCAGTTCTTC. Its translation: CASSASLTSTPYEQFF.

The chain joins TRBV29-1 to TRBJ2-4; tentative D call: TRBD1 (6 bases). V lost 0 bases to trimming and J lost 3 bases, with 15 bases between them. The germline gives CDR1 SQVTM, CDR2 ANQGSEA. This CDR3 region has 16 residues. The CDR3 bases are TGCAGCGTTGAAGAATGGGCAGGGGTTAGCAAAAACATTCAGTACTTC. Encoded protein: CSVEEWAGVSKNIQYF. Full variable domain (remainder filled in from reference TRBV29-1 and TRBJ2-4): SAVISQKPSRDICQRGTSLTIQCQVDSQVTMMFWYRQQPGQSLTLIATANQGSEATYESGFVIDKFPISRPNLTFSTLTVSNMSPEDSSIYLCSVEEWAGVSKNIQYFGAGTRLSVL.

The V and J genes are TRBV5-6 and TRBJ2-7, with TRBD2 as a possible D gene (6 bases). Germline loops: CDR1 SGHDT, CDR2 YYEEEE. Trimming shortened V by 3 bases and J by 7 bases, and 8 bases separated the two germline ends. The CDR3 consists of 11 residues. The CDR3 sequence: CASSSGGEQYF. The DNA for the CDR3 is TGTGCCAGCAGCTCCGGGGGTGAGCAGTACTTC.

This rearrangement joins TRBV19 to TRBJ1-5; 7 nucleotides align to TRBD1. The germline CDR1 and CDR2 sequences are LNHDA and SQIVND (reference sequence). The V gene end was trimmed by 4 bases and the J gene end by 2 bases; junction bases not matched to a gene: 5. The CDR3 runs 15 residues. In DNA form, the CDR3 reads TGTGCCAGTAGTACGGGACAGAGGGGCAATCAGCCCCAGCATTTT. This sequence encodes CASSTGQRGNQPQHF. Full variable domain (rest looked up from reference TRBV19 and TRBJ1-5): DGGITQSPKYLFRKEGQNVTLSCEQNLNHDAMYWYRQDPGQGLRLIYYSQIVNDFQKGDIAEGYSVSREKKESFPLTVTSAQKNPTAFYLCASSTGQRGNQPQHFGDGTRLSIL.

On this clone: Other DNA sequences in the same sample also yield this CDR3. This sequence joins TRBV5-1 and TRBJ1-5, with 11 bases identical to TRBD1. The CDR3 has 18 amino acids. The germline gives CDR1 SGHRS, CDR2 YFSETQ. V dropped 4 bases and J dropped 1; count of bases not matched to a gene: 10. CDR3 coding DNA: TGCGCCAGCAGCCCCGGGACAGGGGGGGGGTCGAGCAATCAGCCCCAGCATTTT. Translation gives CASSPGTGGGSSNQPQHF. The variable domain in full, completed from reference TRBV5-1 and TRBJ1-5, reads KAGVTQTPRYLIKTRGQQVTLSCSPISGHRSVSWYQQTPGQGLQFLFEYFSETQRNKGNFPGRFSGRQFSNSRSEMNVSTLELGDSALYLCASSPGTGGGSSNQPQHFGDGTRLSIL.

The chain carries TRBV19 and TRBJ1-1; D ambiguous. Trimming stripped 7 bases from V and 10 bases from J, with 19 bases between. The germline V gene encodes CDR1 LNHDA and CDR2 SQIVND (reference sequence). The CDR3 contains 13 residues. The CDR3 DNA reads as TGTGCCAGTATTGGTTCGGCTGACTTCGGAGCTTTCTTT. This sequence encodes CASIGSADFGAFF.

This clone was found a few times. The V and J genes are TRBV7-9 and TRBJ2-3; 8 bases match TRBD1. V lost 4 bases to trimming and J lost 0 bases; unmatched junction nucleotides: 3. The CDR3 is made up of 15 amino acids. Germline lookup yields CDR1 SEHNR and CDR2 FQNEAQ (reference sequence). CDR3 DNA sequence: TGTGCCAGCAGCTCCCGGGACAGGAGCACAGATACGCAGTATTTT. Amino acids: CASSSRDRSTDTQYF.